This TCR beta chain was documented in a study of blood T cell repertoires in COVID-19. Whole-study context: There were acute and convalescent COVID-19 samples, and they came from the United States, Italy and Spain.

Sequencing used immunoSEQ multiplex PCR; TCRdb keeps in-frame clones, though not all of them. Among approximately 76,000 clones listed, 88% were seen once. J gave up 5 bases and V 4 bases, and 4 bases lay outside the gene matches. This CDR3 comprises 14 residues. Germline assignment: CDR1 SGHNT and CDR2 YYREEE (reference sequence). The J gene is TRBJ1-5, the V gene TRBV5-4; 9 nucleotides agree with TRBD1. Source material: peripheral blood. This clonotype was sampled from a human donor in a cohort sampled during active COVID-19. CDR3 sequence (DNA): TGTGCCAGCAGCGTCACAGGGGGCGATCAGCCCCAGCATTTT. Translated: CASSVTGGDQPQHF.